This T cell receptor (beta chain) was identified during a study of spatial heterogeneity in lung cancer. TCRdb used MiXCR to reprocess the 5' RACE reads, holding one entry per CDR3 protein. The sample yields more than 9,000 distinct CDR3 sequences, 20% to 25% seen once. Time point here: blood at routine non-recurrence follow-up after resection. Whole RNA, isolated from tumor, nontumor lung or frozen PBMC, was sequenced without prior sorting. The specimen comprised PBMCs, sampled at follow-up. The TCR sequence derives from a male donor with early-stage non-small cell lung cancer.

In nucleotides, the CDR3 is TGTGCCAGCAGTACCTCGGGACAGCAAGAGACCCAGTACTTC. This codes for CASSTSGQQETQYF. The rearrangement links TRBV6-1 to TRBJ2-5, with 7 positions matching TRBD1. Germline assignment: CDR1 MNHNS and CDR2 SASEGT. CDR3 length: 14 residues. Trimming took 5 bases from V and 2 from J; bases not matched to a gene: 5.